These 27 T cell receptor beta chains originate from one sample sequenced in a study of CD8+ T cells in alopecia areata. RNA was isolated and reverse transcribed to cDNA, the sequencing template. The table came from immunoSEQ multiplex PCR; TCRdb's copy has only in-frame clones and leaves some out. This sample has about 150,000 clones, with about 60% found just once. Material for sequencing was CD4+ T cells sorted from blood. The receptor set was obtained from a human donor in good health.

The genes are TRBV4-1 and TRBJ2-5; 8 nucleotides match TRBD1. The V and J ends lost 0 bases and 4 bases, in that order; junction bases with no gene match: 7. Germline V gene sequence: CDR1 MGHRA, CDR2 YSYEKL. This CDR3 has 16 residues. CDR3 DNA: TGCGCCAGCAGCCAAGAACCCCCGACAGGGGTAGAGACCCAGTACTTC. Its translation: CASSQEPPTGVETQYF.

This clone was observed a handful of times. The chain couples TRBV5-1 to TRBJ2-6, with no clear D. This CDR3 is built from 14 residues. Between the trimmed V and J ends, which lost 5 bases and 1 base, there was a span of 7 bases. Germline CDR1 reads SGHRS; CDR2 reads YFSETQ. CDR3 DNA: TGCGCCAGCAGGCCCCTATCTGGGGCCAACGTCCTGACTTTC. This codes for CASRPLSGANVLTF.

This clone was detected a few times. V is TRBV14 and J is TRBJ1-3; D is possibly TRBD1 (5 bases). The length of the CDR3 is 14 residues. The germline V gene has CDR1 SGHDN and CDR2 FVKESK. V was shortened by 4 bases and J by 0 bases, with 7 bases between the two germline ends. In nucleotides, the CDR3 is TGTGCCAGCAGCCCGAGGGGCTCTGGAAACACCATATATTTT. As protein: CASSPRGSGNTIYF.

The chain combines TRBV5-1 with TRBJ2-3, with D uncertain. The CDR3 is 13 amino acids. Per germline, CDR1 SGHRS and CDR2 YFSETQ. The V end lost 2 bases, the J end lost 5 bases, and 9 bases lay between the germline ends. The CDR3 here is CASSLPSIDTQYF. In nucleotides, the CDR3 is TGCGCCAGCAGCTTACCCTCGATAGATACGCAGTATTTT.

This chain links TRBV11-2 with TRBJ2-4; TRBD1 might be the D (6 bases). V lost 5 bases and J lost 2, with 7 bases in between. Germline assignment: CDR1 SGHAT and CDR2 FQNNGV. The CDR3 is 13 amino acids. The CDR3 sequence is CASSTGPKNIQYF. CDR3 DNA sequence: TGTGCCAGCAGCACAGGGCCCAAAAACATTCAGTACTTC. The full variable domain, with the rest looked up from reference TRBV11-2 and TRBJ2-4, is EAGVAQSPRYKIIEKRQSVAFWCNPISGHATLYWYQQILGQGPKLLIQFQNNGVVDDSQLPKDRFSAERLKGVDSTLKIQPAKLEDSAVYLCASSTGPKNIQYFGAGTRLSVL.

The CDR3 bases are TGTGCCAGCAGTGAAGCGCTTGGGGGTTTCACAGATACGCAGTATTTT. It yields the protein CASSEALGGFTDTQYF. The chain links TRBV2 to TRBJ2-3, with D possibly being TRBD1 or TRBD2 (5 bases each). The CDR3 totals 16 residues. Germline V gene lookup returns CDR1 SNHLY and CDR2 FYNNEI. V shed 0 bases and J shed 2 bases, with 12 bases lying between them.

The rearrangement links TRBV27 to TRBJ2-2; possible D gene TRBD1, 7 bases. V lost 6 bases and J lost 7, with 12 bases in between. From germline, CDR1 is MNHEY and CDR2 SMNVEV (reference sequence). CDR3 length: 13 residues. The CDR3 sequence is CASREGANGELFF. CDR3 sequence (DNA): TGTGCCAGCAGGGAGGGGGCTAACGGGGAGCTGTTTTTT.

V and J are TRBV5-1 and TRBJ2-1, with D possibly being TRBD1 (6 bases). Trimming pared 4 bases from V and 9 bases from J, leaving 20 bases between. CDR3 length: 15 residues. Germline V gives CDR1 SGHRS, CDR2 YFSETQ. CDR3 protein: CASSPGTQVWGEQFF. As DNA, the CDR3 is TGCGCCAGCAGCCCCGGGACACAGGTCTGGGGTGAGCAGTTCTTC.

This clone was seen a handful of times. The V call is TRBV7-9, the J call TRBJ1-2; D uncertain. Germline values: CDR1 SEHNR, CDR2 FQNEAQ (reference sequence). CDR3 length: 13 amino acids. The V gene lost 1 base and the J gene lost 6 bases, with 9 bases spanning the gap. The chain's CDR3 is CASSLVAVDGYTF. Here the CDR3 DNA reads TGTGCCAGCAGCTTAGTGGCAGTGGATGGCTACACCTTC.

The rearrangement joins TRBV7-8 to TRBJ2-1; D is unresolved. CDR3 length: 14 amino acids. Trimming shortened V by 0 bases and J by 5 bases, and 8 bases separated the two germline ends. Germline lookup yields CDR1 SGHVS and CDR2 FQNEAQ. The CDR3 protein is CASSLAPSHNEQFF. The CDR3 coding sequence is TGTGCCAGCAGCTTAGCTCCCTCACACAATGAGCAGTTCTTC.

The CDR3 nucleotides are TGTGCCTGGAGTGTCGGCGTCAATAGCAATCAGCCCCAGCATTTT. The encoded protein is CAWSVGVNSNQPQHF. The chain is built from TRBV30 and TRBJ1-5; the D is unclear. The CDR3 sequence is 15 residues long. V lost 0 bases, J lost 0 bases, and 9 bases lay in between. Germline assignment: CDR1 GTSNPN and CDR2 SVGIG (reference sequence).

V and J are TRBV25-1 and TRBJ1-1; maybe TRBD1 (6 bases). The CDR3 is 12 residues long. Germline-derived CDR1 and CDR2 are MGHDK and SYGVNS. Trimming removed 7 bases from V and 0 bases from J, with 6 bases in between. In DNA, the CDR3 is TGTGCCAGCAAGGGGGTGAACACTGAAGCTTTCTTT. It translates to CASKGVNTEAFF.

The chain employs TRBV4-1 and TRBJ1-1; D is uncertain. CDR3 length equals 14 residues. V shed 0 bases and J shed 3 bases, with 8 bases lying between them. Germline loops: CDR1 MGHRA, CDR2 YSYEKL. The CDR3 DNA is TGCGCCAGCAGCCAAGATCGGCAATACACTGAAGCTTTCTTT. Residues: CASSQDRQYTEAFF.

CDR3 in amino acids: CASGPGQGSYEQYF. As DNA, the CDR3 is TGTGCTAGTGGTCCGGGACAGGGCTCCTACGAGCAGTACTTC. This chain connects TRBV12-5 to TRBJ2-7; 9 bases are a match to TRBD1. The CDR3 is 14 amino acids. Germline loops: CDR1 LGHNT, CDR2 FRNRAP. V was pared by 5 bases and J by 0 bases, with 2 bases of the junction left unmatched.

This clone was detected a few times. V gene TRBV25-1 combines with J gene TRBJ2-2, with a tentative D call TRBD1 (6 bases). Germline CDR1 MGHDK, CDR2 SYGVNS. The V gene lost 3 bases and the J gene lost 5 bases, with 10 bases spanning the gap. The CDR3 has 14 residues. CDR3 bases: TGTGCCAGCAGTGAGGGGGCTGGAACCGGGGAGCTGTTTTTT. This gives the protein CASSEGAGTGELFF.

The gene calls are TRBV6-5 and TRBJ1-1; D gene ambiguous. V lost 6 bases to trimming and J lost 1 base, with 12 bases between them. The CDR3 runs to 14 residues. Germline assignment: CDR1 MNHEY and CDR2 SVGAGI. CDR3 DNA: TGTGCCAGCAGGCCGGTTAAGGCGAACACTGAAGCTTTCTTT. It translates to CASRPVKANTEAFF.

This clone was seen only a few times. The rearrangement joins TRBV6-1 to TRBJ2-1; TRBD2 aligns across 8 bases. This CDR3 contains 14 residues. The V and J ends lost 6 bases and 2 bases, in that order; junction bases with no gene match: 3. The germline V gene encodes CDR1 MNHNS and CDR2 SASEGT. The CDR3 region has the DNA TGTGCCAGCAGGATTAGCGGGACCTACAATGAGCAGTTCTTC. It encodes CASRISGTYNEQFF.

This sequence joins TRBV4-2 and TRBJ2-1, with 10 positions matching TRBD2. V was pared by 1 base and J by 10 bases, with 13 bases of the junction left unmatched. CDR3 length equals 17 residues. From germline, CDR1 is LGHNA and CDR2 YNFKEQ. The CDR3 loop is CASSQGMTSGLRGEQFF. The CDR3 DNA follows: TGTGCCAGCAGCCAAGGAATGACTAGCGGGCTTAGAGGGGAGCAGTTCTTC.

This chain links TRBV7-9 with TRBJ2-5; the match to TRBD1 covers 7 bases. CDR1 SEHNR and CDR2 FQNEAQ come from the germline V gene (reference sequence). The CDR3 is 14 amino acids. The trim removed 0 bases at V and 4 bases at J, leaving 2 bases unmatched. CDR3 in amino acids: CASSLAAGGETQYF. CDR3 in DNA: TGTGCCAGCAGCTTAGCGGCAGGGGGAGAGACCCAGTACTTC.

The chain has TRBV29-1 and TRBJ2-5, with D possibly matching TRBD2 (6 bases). The CDR3 consists of 13 residues. In germline, CDR1 is SQVTM, CDR2 ANQGSEA. V was cut by 1 base and J by 0 bases, with 6 bases left in between. CDR3 coding DNA: TGCAGCGTTGAAGGGAGGGACCAAGAGACCCAGTACTTC. Its protein product is CSVEGRDQETQYF.

The rearrangement uses TRBV10-2 and TRBJ2-5; a possible D gene is TRBD1 (6 bases). The germline V gene encodes CDR1 WSHSY and CDR2 SAAADI. CDR3 length equals 13 residues. V gave up 8 bases and J gave up 5 bases, with 15 bases separating them. This chain's CDR3 is CASEGEGAETQYF. As DNA, the CDR3 is TGCGCCAGCGAGGGGGAAGGAGCGGAGACCCAGTACTTC.

The chain links TRBV29-1 to TRBJ1-1; D is perhaps TRBD1 (6 bases). Germline CDR1 reads SQVTM; CDR2 reads ANQGSEA. The germline V and J ends were trimmed by 4 bases and 1 base, with 10 bases remaining between them. CDR3 size: 13 residues. The CDR3 loop reads CSVGVTGNTEAFF. In DNA form, the CDR3 reads TGCAGCGTTGGGGTGACAGGGAACACTGAAGCTTTCTTT. The variable domain in full, completed from reference TRBV29-1 and TRBJ1-1, reads SAVISQKPSRDICQRGTSLTIQCQVDSQVTMMFWYRQQPGQSLTLIATANQGSEATYESGFVIDKFPISRPNLTFSTLTVSNMSPEDSSIYLCSVGVTGNTEAFFGQGTRLTVV.

About this clone itself: The same CDR3 is also encoded by other DNA sequences in this sample. This sequence joins TRBV25-1 and TRBJ2-1; D uncertain. Trimming removed 4 bases from V and 3 bases from J, with 1 base in between. The CDR3 is 11 amino acids. Germline V gene data show CDR1 as MGHDK and CDR2 as SYGVNS. CDR3 bases: TGTGCCAGCAGTGGCTACAATGAGCAGTTCTTC. Protein: CASSGYNEQFF.

V usage is TRBV29-1 and J usage is TRBJ2-3; D is unresolved. Germline V gene data show CDR1 as SQVTM and CDR2 as ANQGSEA. Trimming cost V 7 bases and J 1 base, with 12 bases left between them. The CDR3 spans 13 residues. This CDR3 reads CSACPRGTDTQYF. The DNA for the CDR3 is TGCAGCGCCTGTCCCCGGGGCACAGATACGCAGTATTTT.

The chain links TRBV2 to TRBJ1-1; no clear D. Germline V CDR1 and CDR2: SNHLY, FYNNEI. This CDR3 is built from 13 residues. Deletions cut 6 bases from V and 1 base from J, with 9 bases between. The CDR3 DNA reads as TGTGCCAGCAGCGGGCCAGGGAACACTGAAGCTTTCTTT. It specifies CASSGPGNTEAFF.

This clone appeared once. The DNA for the CDR3 is TGTGCCAGCAGCCAACAGTTGAACACTGAAGCTTTCTTT. It encodes CASSQQLNTEAFF. The chain recombines TRBV11-2 with TRBJ1-1; no firm D call. Germline V gene sequence: CDR1 SGHAT, CDR2 FQNNGV. This CDR3 has 13 residues. Trimming removed 5 bases from V and 0 bases from J, with 7 bases in between.

This clone was counted a few times. V gene TRBV6-4 combines with J gene TRBJ2-1; D uncertain. In germline, CDR1 is MRHNA, CDR2 SNTAGT. Between the trimmed V and J ends, which lost 9 bases and 7 bases, there was a span of 7 bases. The CDR3 totals 10 residues. CDR3 in DNA: TGTGCCAGTCAGAAGAATGAGCAGTTCTTC. The encoded protein is CASQKNEQFF.